The present entry profiles one T cell receptor (beta chain) with its context. Its antigen is unidentified. With 10 bases removed from V and 2 bases from J, the gap between germline ends came to 18 bases. Germline V gene lookup returns CDR1 MDHEN and CDR2 SYDVKM. The CDR3 covers 14 residues. These data come from a study of OX40 agonist ivuxolimab in advanced cancers. Whole-study context: Patients received ivuxolimab, an agonistic anti-OX40 (CD134) antibody. Averaging 60 years in age, with a range of roughly 23 to 80, the cohort was approximately 83% male.

Measured with immunoSEQ multiplex PCR; TCRdb has only the in-frame clones, and not every one. This sample has 25,000 to 35,000 clones, with less than 90% found just once. Findings and caveats of the study: Antigen specificity of clonally expanded peripheral T cells was not established.

This TCR was recovered from an adult with an advanced solid tumor such as melanoma, head and neck, liver or kidney cancer. Sample: CD4+ or CD8+ T cells sorted from blood, taken in a trial of the OX40 agonist ivuxolimab. The chain employs TRBV28 and TRBJ2-7, with D possibly being TRBD1 (5 bases). CDR3 protein: CATLPNRLTYEQYF. Written as DNA, the CDR3 is TGTGCCACCCTTCCAAACAGGTTGACCTACGAGCAGTACTTC.